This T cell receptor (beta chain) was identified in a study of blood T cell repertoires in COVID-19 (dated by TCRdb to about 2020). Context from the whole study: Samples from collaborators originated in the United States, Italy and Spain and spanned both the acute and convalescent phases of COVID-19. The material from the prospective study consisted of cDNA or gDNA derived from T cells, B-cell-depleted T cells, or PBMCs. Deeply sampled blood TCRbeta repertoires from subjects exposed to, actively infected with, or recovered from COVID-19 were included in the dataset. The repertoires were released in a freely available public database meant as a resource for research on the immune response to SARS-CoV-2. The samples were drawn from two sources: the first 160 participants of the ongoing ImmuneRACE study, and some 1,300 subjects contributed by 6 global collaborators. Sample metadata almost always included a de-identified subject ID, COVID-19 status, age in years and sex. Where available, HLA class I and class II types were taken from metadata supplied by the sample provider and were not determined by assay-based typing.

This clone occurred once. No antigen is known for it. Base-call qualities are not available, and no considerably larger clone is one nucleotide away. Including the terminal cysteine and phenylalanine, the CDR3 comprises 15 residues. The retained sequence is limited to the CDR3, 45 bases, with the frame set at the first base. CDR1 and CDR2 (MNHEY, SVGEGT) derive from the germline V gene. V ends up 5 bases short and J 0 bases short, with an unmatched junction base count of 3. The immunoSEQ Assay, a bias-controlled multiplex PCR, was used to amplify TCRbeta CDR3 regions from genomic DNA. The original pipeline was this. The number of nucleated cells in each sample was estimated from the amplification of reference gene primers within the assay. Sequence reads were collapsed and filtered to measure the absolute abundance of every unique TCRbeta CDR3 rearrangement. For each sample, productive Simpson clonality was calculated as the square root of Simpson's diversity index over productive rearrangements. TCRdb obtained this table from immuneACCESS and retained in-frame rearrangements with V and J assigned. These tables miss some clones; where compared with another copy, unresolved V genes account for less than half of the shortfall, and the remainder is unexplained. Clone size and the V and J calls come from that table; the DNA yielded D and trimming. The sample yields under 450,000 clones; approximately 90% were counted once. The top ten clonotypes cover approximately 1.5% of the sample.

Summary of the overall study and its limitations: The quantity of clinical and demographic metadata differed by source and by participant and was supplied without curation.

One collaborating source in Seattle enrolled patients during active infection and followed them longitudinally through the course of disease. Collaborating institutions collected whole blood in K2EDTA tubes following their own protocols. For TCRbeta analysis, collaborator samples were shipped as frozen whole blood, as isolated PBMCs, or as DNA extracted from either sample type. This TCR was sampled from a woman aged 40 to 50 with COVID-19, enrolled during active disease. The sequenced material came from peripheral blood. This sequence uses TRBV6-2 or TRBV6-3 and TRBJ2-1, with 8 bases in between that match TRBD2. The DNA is TGTGCCAGCAGTAAGCGGGGGAGCTCCTACAATGAGCAGTTCTTC. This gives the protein CASSKRGSSYNEQFF.